These T cell receptor beta chains were read from a single sample in a study of blood T cells in healthy people across ages. Each CDR3 protein gets one entry after TCRdb re-called the 5' RACE reads with MiXCR. The sample holds roughly 500,000 distinct CDR3 sequences, roughly 28% seen once. The sample comprised blood. The receptors originated from a woman aged 70 to 79 in good health. The CDR3 runs from the conserved cysteine through the conserved F or W. Each record gives: J gene, clone size, D gene, V gene, CDR3 protein, CDR3 DNA. The D gene is left open where the match is weak. Size tells how often a clone was seen (once, few, many) or the class of an expanded clone, and some rows leave it out.

>TRBJ1-1|many|NA|TRBV6-6
CASVAGSTEAFF
TGTGCCAGCGTAGCAGGGAGCACTGAAGCTTTCTTT
>TRBJ1-1|few|TRBD1|TRBV11-3
CASSWRTGGSITEAFF
TGTGCCAGCAGTTGGAGAACAGGGGGCTCAATCACTGAAGCTTTCTTT
>TRBJ2-7|few|NA|TRBV27
CASRPGAGVGEQYF
TGTGCCAGCAGACCCGGGGCAGGGGTGGGCGAGCAGTACTTC
>TRBJ1-2|few|TRBD1|TRBV5-6
CASSNRDRDYYGYTF
TGTGCCAGCAGCAACCGGGACAGGGATTATTATGGCTACACCTTC
>TRBJ2-1|few|TRBD2|TRBV13
CASSFRLASNEQFF
TGTGCCAGCAGCTTCCGACTAGCTAGCAATGAGCAGTTCTTC
>TRBJ2-7|NA|TRBD2|TRBV12-3/TRBV12-4
CASSPGSGGSEEQYF
TGTGCCAGCAGCCCAGGTAGCGGGGGATCTGAAGAGCAGTACTTC
>TRBJ2-5|many|TRBD2|TRBV4-2
CASSRGLAGATRETQYF
TGTGCCAGCAGCCGTGGACTAGCGGGGGCTACCCGGGAGACCCAGTACTTC
>TRBJ1-1|NA|NA|TRBV5-1
CASSLGAGNTEALF
TGCGCCAGCAGCTTGGGGGCAGGGAACACTGAAGCTCTCTTT
>TRBJ1-1|NA|NA|TRBV7-2
CASSLDGYMNTEAFF
TGTGCCAGCAGCTTAGATGGTTACATGAACACTGAAGCTTTCTTT
>TRBJ2-5|few|TRBD1|TRBV27
CASRNRGLETQYF
TGTGCCAGCAGAAACAGGGGGCTGGAGACCCAGTACTTC
>TRBJ2-1|NA|TRBD2|TRBV5-1
CASSPTSVSYNEQFF
TGCGCCAGCAGCCCTACTAGCGTCTCCTACAATGAGCAGTTCTTC
>TRBJ2-5|few|NA|TRBV7-3
CASSLTTGETQYF
TGTGCCAGCAGCTTAACGACTGGGGAGACCCAGTACTTC
>TRBJ1-1|NA|TRBD1|TRBV5-1
CASSSLTGEITTEAFF
TGCGCCAGCAGCTCCCTTACAGGGGAGATTACGACTGAAGCTTTCTTT
>TRBJ1-2|NA|NA|TRBV20-1
CSAAKGGYTF
TGCAGTGCGGCAAAAGGTGGCTACACCTTC
>TRBJ2-1|NA|NA|TRBV9
CASSVARLGPLGEQFF
TGTGCCAGCAGCGTAGCTCGACTAGGGCCGTTGGGTGAGCAGTTCTTC
>TRBJ2-5|NA|TRBD2|TRBV7-2
CASSLGGGPQETQYF
TGTGCCAGCAGTTTGGGGGGGGGACCTCAAGAGACCCAGTACTTC
>TRBJ2-6|few|NA|TRBV10-3
CAISAAGTSSGANVLTF
TGTGCCATCAGTGCCGCCGGGACGAGCTCTGGGGCCAACGTCCTGACTTTC
>TRBJ1-2|NA|TRBD1|TRBV7-3
CASSLREGAGGYTF
TGTGCCAGCAGCTTAAGAGAGGGGGCCGGTGGCTACACCTTC
>TRBJ2-2|NA|TRBD1|TRBV2
CASRYRGDTGGLFF
TGTGCCAGCAGATACAGGGGGGACACCGGGGGGCTGTTTTTT
>TRBJ2-1|many|TRBD2|TRBV9
CASSVVTGGGIEQFF
TGTGCCAGCAGCGTAGTAACCGGGGGGGGGATTGAGCAGTTCTTC
>TRBJ2-3|NA|NA|TRBV7-2
CASSFGRPSTDTQYF
TGTGCCAGCAGCTTTGGACGGCCAAGCACAGATACGCAGTATTTT
>TRBJ2-4|NA|NA|TRBV20-1
CSARDRQHLAKNIQYF
TGCAGTGCTAGAGATAGGCAGCACTTAGCCAAAAACATTCAGTACTTC